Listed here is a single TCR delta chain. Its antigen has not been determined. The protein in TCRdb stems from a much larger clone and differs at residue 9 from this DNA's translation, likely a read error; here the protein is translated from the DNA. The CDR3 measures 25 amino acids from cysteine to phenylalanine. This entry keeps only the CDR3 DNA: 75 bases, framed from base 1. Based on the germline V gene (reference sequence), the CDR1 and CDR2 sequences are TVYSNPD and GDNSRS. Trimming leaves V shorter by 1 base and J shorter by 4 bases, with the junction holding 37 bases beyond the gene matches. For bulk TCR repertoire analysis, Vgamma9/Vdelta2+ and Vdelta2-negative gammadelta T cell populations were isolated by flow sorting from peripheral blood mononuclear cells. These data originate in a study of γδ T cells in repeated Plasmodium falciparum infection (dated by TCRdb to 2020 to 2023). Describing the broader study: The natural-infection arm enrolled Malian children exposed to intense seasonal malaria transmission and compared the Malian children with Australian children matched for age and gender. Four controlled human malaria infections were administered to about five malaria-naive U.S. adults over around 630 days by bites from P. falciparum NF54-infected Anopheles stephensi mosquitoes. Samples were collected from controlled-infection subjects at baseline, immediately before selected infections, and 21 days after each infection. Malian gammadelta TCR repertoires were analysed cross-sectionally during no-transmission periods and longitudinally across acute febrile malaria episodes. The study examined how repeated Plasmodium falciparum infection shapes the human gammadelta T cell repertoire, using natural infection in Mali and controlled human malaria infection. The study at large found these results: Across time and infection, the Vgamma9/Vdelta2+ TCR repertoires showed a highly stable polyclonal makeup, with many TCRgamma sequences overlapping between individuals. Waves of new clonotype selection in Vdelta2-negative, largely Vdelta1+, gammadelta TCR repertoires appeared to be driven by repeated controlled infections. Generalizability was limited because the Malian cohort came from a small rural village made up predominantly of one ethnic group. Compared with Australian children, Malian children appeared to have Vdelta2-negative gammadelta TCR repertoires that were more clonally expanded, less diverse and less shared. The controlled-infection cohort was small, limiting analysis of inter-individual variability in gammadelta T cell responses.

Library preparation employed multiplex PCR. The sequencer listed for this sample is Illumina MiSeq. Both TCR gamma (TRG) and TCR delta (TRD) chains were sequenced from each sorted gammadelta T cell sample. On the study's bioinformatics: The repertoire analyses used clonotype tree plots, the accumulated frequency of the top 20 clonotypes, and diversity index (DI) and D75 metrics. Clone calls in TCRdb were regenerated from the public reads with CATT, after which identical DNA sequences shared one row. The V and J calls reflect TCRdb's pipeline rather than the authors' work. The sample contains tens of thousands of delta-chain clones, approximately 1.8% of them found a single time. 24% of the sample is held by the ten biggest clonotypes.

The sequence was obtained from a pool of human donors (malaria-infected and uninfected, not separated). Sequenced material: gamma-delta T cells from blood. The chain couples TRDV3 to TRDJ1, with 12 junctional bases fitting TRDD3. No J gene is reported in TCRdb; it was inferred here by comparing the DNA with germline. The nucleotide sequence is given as TGTGCCTTTATCCCTTTTTTAGTGAGGGGTTATACTGGGGGATACCCTCCGGGAGTTGGCGATAAACTCATCTTT. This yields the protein CAFIPFLVRGYTGGYPPGVGDKLIF. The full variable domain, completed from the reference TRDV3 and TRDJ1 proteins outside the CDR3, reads CDKVTQSSPDQTVASGSEVVLLCTYDTVYSNPDLFWYRIRPDYSFQFVFYGDNSRSEGADFTQGRFSVKHILTQKAFHLVISPVRTEDSATYYCAFIPFLVRGYTGGYPPGVGDKLIFGKGTRVTVEP.